Below, 2 T cell receptor beta chains from the same sample are listed, as sequenced in a study of shared clonotypes between healthy human individuals. Only in-frame clones appear in the TCRdb table, and some are missing; sequencing was by immunoSEQ multiplex PCR. This sample has fewer than 100,000 clones, with about two thirds found just once. The specimen sequenced was memory CD8+ T cells sorted from blood. Regarding subset: CD45RO+ cells pooled with CCR7-negative TemRA cells. The receptor source for this set is a man aged 25-45 years in good health.

V gene TRBV7-9 combines with J gene TRBJ2-1; D is uncertain. The CDR3 sequence is 15 residues long. Germline CDR1 and CDR2: SEHNR and FQNEAQ (reference sequence). Trimming removed 1 base from V and 12 bases from J, with 19 bases in between. Here the CDR3 reads CASSLGSAPPPWQFF. DNA of the CDR3: TGTGCCAGCAGCTTAGGGAGCGCGCCCCCACCTTGGCAGTTCTTC.

This clone came up a few times. The chain combines TRBV4-1 with TRBJ2-2; 10 nucleotides match TRBD2. The CDR3 covers 18 residues. V shed 1 base and J 3 bases; nucleotides not matched to a gene: 8. Germline CDR1 and CDR2: MGHRA and YSYEKL. This CDR3 reads CASSQGASGSVDTGELFF. Here the CDR3 DNA reads TGCGCCAGCAGCCAAGGAGCTAGCGGGAGCGTCGACACCGGGGAGCTGTTTTTT.